Presented here are 17 T cell receptor beta chains from one specimen sequenced in a study of T cell repertoires in cytomegalovirus infection. Their antigens are not known. Via MiXCR, TCRdb re-called the reads, giving one row per CDR3 protein. This repertoire shows 830,000 or so distinct CDR3 sequences, less than 35% found once; its top ten account for roughly 12%. The sample here was cultured CD8+ T cells from PBMCs, taken from culture after CMV antigen stimulation. These receptors were taken from a human donor in good health (CMV status not recorded). Some clones in this sample may be carry-over from other donors' samples.

This rearrangement joins TRBV7-9 to TRBJ2-1, with D possibly being TRBD1 or TRBD2 (6 bases each). V was pared by 6 bases and J by 7 bases, with 19 bases between. The CDR3 covers 15 residues. Germline V gives CDR1 SEHNR, CDR2 FQNEAQ (reference sequence). CDR3 DNA sequence: TGTGCCAGCAGTGGGGGGCAGGGCACTACGAATGAGCAGTTCTTC. Translating it yields CASSGGQGTTNEQFF.

The chain uses TRBV3-1 and TRBJ2-2; 8 bases line up with TRBD2. Germline CDR1 LGHDT, CDR2 YNNKEL (reference sequence). The CDR3 extends over 17 amino acids. V lost 3 bases to trimming and J lost 3 bases; unmatched junction nucleotides: 9. In DNA, the CDR3 is TGTGCCAGCAGCCAGAACAGCGGGGGAGAATACACCGGGGAGCTGTTTTTT. This gives the protein CASSQNSGGEYTGELFF.

In its sample, this clonotype was seen many times. The chain carries TRBV6-6 and TRBJ1-1; D call uncertain. The CDR3 loop spans 16 amino acids. Germline CDR1 and CDR2: MNHNY and SVGAGI (reference sequence). V lost 0 bases, J lost 0 bases, and 11 bases lay in between. The CDR3 loop reads CASSYSFDTVNTEAFF. The DNA for the CDR3 is TGTGCCAGCAGTTACTCGTTTGACACTGTGAACACTGAAGCTTTCTTT.

The V and J genes are TRBV6-1 and TRBJ2-1; 15 bases align to TRBD2. Germline V gene lookup returns CDR1 MNHNS and CDR2 SASEGT. This CDR3 spans 18 amino acids. J lost 3 bases, V lost 7 bases, and 10 bases had no gene match. The CDR3 DNA reads as TGTGCCAGCACCCAGGGACTAGCGGGGGGACGAGGCTACAATGAGCAGTTCTTC. This codes for CASTQGLAGGRGYNEQFF.

This CDR3 is CASSQDGTRNTIYF. CDR3 DNA: TGTGCCAGCAGCCAAGACGGCACCCGAAACACCATATATTTT. This chain links TRBV14 with TRBJ1-3; D not certain. Trimming left V 0 bases short and J 5 bases short, with 8 bases between. The CDR3 runs 14 residues. Germline lookup yields CDR1 SGHDN and CDR2 FVKESK.

This clonotype appeared a few times. This chain links TRBV6-1 with TRBJ2-7; 9 bases agree with TRBD1. The CDR3 totals 16 residues. Germline trimming cut 9 bases from V and 1 base from J; bases unmatched to any gene: 13. CDR1 MNHNS and CDR2 SASEGT come from the germline V gene. The CDR3 nucleotides read TGTGCCAGTCCGGGACAGGGACCCTCGCCGTCCTACGAGCAGTACTTC. Residues: CASPGQGPSPSYEQYF.

The chain combines TRBV7-4 with TRBJ2-3, with D possibly called TRBD1 or TRBD2 (5 bases each). Germline lookup yields CDR1 SGHVT and CDR2 SQSDAQ. V dropped 5 bases and J dropped 2 bases, with 17 bases sitting between them. This CDR3 has 16 residues. The CDR3 region is CASSTRGEGPTDTQYF. DNA for the CDR3: TGTGCCAGCAGCACCCGAGGTGAGGGGCCCACAGATACGCAGTATTTT.

Ten or more counts support this clonotype. The genes are TRBV7-9 and TRBJ1-4; possible D gene TRBD1, 6 bases. Germline V lookup: CDR1 SEHNR, CDR2 FQNEAQ (reference sequence). The CDR3 covers 16 residues. Deletions cut 7 bases from V and 0 bases from J, with 15 bases between. CDR3 nucleotides: TGTGCCAGCATCCAAGGACAGACCCCAACTAATGAAAAACTGTTTTTT. It translates to CASIQGQTPTNEKLFF.

The rearrangement uses TRBV11-1 and TRBJ2-1; 10 bases map to TRBD2. Germline CDR1 is SGHAT and CDR2 is FQDESV (reference sequence). Trimming cost V 5 bases and J 0 bases; bases outside gene matches: 7. The CDR3 consists of 17 residues. CDR3 in DNA: TGTGCCAGCAGCCCTAGCGGGGGTGCCCTCTCCTACAATGAGCAGTTCTTC. Residues: CASSPSGGALSYNEQFF.

Worth noting for this clonotype: Relative to the germline gene, one junction end is altered; a read error may explain this. The chain employs TRBV4-1 and TRBJ1-1; 7 nucleotides line up with TRBD1. The CDR3 sequence is 17 residues long. The germline CDR1 and CDR2 sequences are MGHRA and YSYEKL. CDR3 loop: CASSQDRTGLMNTEAFF. The CDR3 coding sequence is TGTGCCAGCAGCCAAGATCGGACAGGACTTATGAACACTGAAGCTTTCTTT.

The chain links TRBV6-1 to TRBJ2-1, with 10 bases lining up with TRBD2. V lost 8 bases to trimming and J lost 8 bases; unmatched junction nucleotides: 12. Germline CDR1 reads MNHNS; CDR2 reads SASEGT. This CDR3 contains 15 residues. Written as DNA, the CDR3 is TGTGCCAGCGGGTCTAGCGGGGGCCCGGGGGATGAGCAGTTCTTC. Translation: CASGSSGGPGDEQFF.

The chain uses TRBV7-3 and TRBJ2-3; D is uncertain. Trimming left V 7 bases short and J 2 bases short, with 13 bases between. Germline V gives CDR1 SGHTA, CDR2 FQGTGA. The CDR3 has 14 residues. The CDR3 protein is CASKKIMATDTQYF. DNA of the CDR3: TGTGCCAGCAAAAAGATAATGGCCACAGATACGCAGTATTTT.

This clonotype was recorded at least ten times. The chain is built from TRBV7-2 and TRBJ1-4, with D hard to call. Per the germline V gene, CDR1 is SGHTA and CDR2 is FQGNSA. The CDR3 consists of 15 residues. The V end was cut by 2 bases, the J end by 5 bases, with 12 bases between. The CDR3 DNA is TGTGCCAGCAGCTTAAGAGTGGTTCAGAATGAAAAACTGTTTTTT. This gives the protein CASSLRVVQNEKLFF.

The chain joins TRBV12-5 to TRBJ1-1, with D tentatively TRBD1 (5 bases). Trimming took off 0 bases at V and 0 bases at J, with 5 bases between the two ends. The CDR3 covers 14 residues. CDR1 LGHNT and CDR2 FRNRAP come from the germline V gene. The CDR3 nucleotides read TGTGCTAGTGGTTTGGTCAGGGTGAACACTGAAGCTTTCTTT. This codes for CASGLVRVNTEAFF.

On this clonotype: A junction boundary mismatches the germline segment, possibly from a read error. The J gene is TRBJ2-7, the V gene TRBV10-3; D tentatively reads TRBD1 or TRBD2 (5 bases each). This CDR3 is 17 amino acids long. Germline CDR1 reads ENHRY; CDR2 reads SYGVKD. The CDR3 protein is CAISESIRDSGSYEQNF. CDR3 DNA sequence: TGTGCCATCAGTGAGTCGATCCGAGACAGCGGATCCTACGAGCAGAACTTC.

This chain uses TRBV7-3 with TRBJ2-1; the D gene is possibly TRBD1 (7 bases). Trimming stripped 1 base from V and 6 bases from J, with 16 bases between. Looked up from germline, CDR1 is SGHTA and CDR2 is FQGTGA. The CDR3 sequence is 16 residues long. Here the CDR3 DNA reads TGTGCCAGCAGCTTAAGGGCAGGGGGGCTGTTCAATGAGCAGTTCTTC. Protein: CASSLRAGGLFNEQFF.

The DNA for the CDR3 is TGTGCCAGCAGCCCCCCCGGGGTCCAAGAGACCCAGTACTTC. The encoded protein is CASSPPGVQETQYF. This rearrangement joins TRBV4-2 to TRBJ2-5, with D perhaps TRBD2 (5 bases). This CDR3 has 14 amino acids. Germline V gene lookup returns CDR1 LGHNA and CDR2 YNFKEQ. The V gene lost 4 bases and the J gene lost 1 base, with 10 bases spanning the gap.